The 5 T cell receptor beta chains below all came from one sample that was sequenced in a study of neurological immune-mediated disorders. TCRdb fed the 5' RACE reads into MiXCR, producing one record per CDR3 protein. The sample shows about 66,000 distinct CDR3 sequences, 4% to 6% of them seen only once. The sample was PBMCs. These receptors originate from a woman aged 30 to 39 with multiple sclerosis.

This clonotype showed up many times. The gene calls are TRBV25-1 and TRBJ2-3; TRBD1 matches at 9 bases. Germline assignment: CDR1 MGHDK and CDR2 SYGVNS. V was clipped by 4 bases and J by 2 bases; unmatched bases: 4. This CDR3 contains 15 residues. The DNA of the CDR3 is TGTGCCAGCAGTGCCGGGACAGGGTACACAGATACGCAGTATTTT. It translates to CASSAGTGYTDTQYF.

This clonotype was seen at least ten times. The V and J genes are TRBV10-2 and TRBJ2-3, with 7 bases fitting TRBD2. The CDR3 loop spans 15 amino acids. Trimming took 7 bases from V and 4 from J; bases not matched to a gene: 11. The germline V gene has CDR1 WSHSY and CDR2 SAAADI. In DNA form, the CDR3 reads TGCGCCAGCACCCCCGCTGGGGGAGGGGCAGATACGCAGTATTTT. Translating gives CASTPAGGGADTQYF.

This clonotype was found many times. V gene TRBV3-1 combines with J gene TRBJ2-3; 11 bases are shared with TRBD2. After removal of 2 bases from V and 5 bases from J, the junction contained 6 bases not matched to a gene. Germline CDR1 and CDR2: LGHDT and YNNKEL (reference sequence). The CDR3 runs to 16 residues. This CDR3 is CASSQPLAGGRDTQYF. The CDR3 DNA sequence: TGTGCCAGCAGCCAACCCTTAGCGGGGGGGAGAGATACGCAGTATTTT.

This clonotype has more than one count but fewer than ten. The chain carries TRBV20-1 and TRBJ1-2; unclear D gene. V was pared by 3 bases and J by 4 bases, with 12 bases between. CDR3 length: 13 amino acids. Germline V CDR1 and CDR2: DFQATT, SNEGSKA (reference sequence). The CDR3 nucleotides are TGCAGTGCTAGTGTAGAAAGGGTCTATGGCTACACCTTC. It is translated as CSASVERVYGYTF.

In its sample, this clonotype was seen many times. CDR3 nucleotides: TGCGCCAGCAGCCAAGGAAATGAAGCTTTCTTT. Amino acid sequence: CASSQGNEAFF. This chain links TRBV4-1 with TRBJ1-1; D not resolved. The CDR3 runs 11 residues. The V gene lost 1 base and the J gene lost 7 bases, with 4 bases spanning the gap. In germline, CDR1 is MGHRA, CDR2 YSYEKL.